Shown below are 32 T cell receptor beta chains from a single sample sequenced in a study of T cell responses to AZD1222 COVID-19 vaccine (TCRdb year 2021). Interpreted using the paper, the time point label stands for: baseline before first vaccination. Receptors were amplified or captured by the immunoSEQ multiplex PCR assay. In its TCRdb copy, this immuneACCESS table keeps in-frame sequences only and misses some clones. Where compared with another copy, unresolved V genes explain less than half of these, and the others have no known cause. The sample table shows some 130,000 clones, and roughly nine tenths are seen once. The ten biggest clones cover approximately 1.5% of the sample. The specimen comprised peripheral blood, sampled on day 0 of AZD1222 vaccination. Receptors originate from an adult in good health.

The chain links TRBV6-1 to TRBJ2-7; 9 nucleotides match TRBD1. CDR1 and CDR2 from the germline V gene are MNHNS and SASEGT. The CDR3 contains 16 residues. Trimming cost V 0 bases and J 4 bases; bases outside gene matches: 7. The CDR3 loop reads CASSEAPGTGMYEQYF. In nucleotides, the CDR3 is TGTGCCAGCAGTGAAGCCCCCGGGACAGGGATGTACGAGCAGTACTTC.

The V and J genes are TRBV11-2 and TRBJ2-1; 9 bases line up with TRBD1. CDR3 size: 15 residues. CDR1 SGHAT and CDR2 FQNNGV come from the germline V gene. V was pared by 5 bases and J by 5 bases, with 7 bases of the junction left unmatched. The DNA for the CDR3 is TGTGCCAGCAGCCGGGGACAGGGTATAGACAATGAGCAGTTCTTC. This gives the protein CASSRGQGIDNEQFF.

In nucleotides, the CDR3 is TGTGCCAGCAGCCCCGGGACTGCCAATGAGCAGTTCTTC. This translates into CASSPGTANEQFF. V is TRBV7-3 and J is TRBJ2-1, with D perhaps matching TRBD2 (6 bases). The CDR3 totals 13 residues. In germline, CDR1 is SGHTA, CDR2 FQGTGA. V was trimmed by 5 bases and J by 6 bases, leaving 11 bases between them.

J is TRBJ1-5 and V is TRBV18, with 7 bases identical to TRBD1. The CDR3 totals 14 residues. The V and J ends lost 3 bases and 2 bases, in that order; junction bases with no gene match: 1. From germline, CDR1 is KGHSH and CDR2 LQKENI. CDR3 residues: CASSPGTGNQPQHF. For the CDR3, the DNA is TGTGCCAGCTCACCCGGGACAGGCAATCAGCCCCAGCATTTT.

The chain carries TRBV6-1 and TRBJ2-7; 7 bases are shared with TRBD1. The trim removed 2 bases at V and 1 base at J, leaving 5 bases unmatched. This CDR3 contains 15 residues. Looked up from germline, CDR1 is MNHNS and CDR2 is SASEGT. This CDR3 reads CASSEKGGPSYEQYF. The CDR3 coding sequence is TGTGCCAGCAGTGAAAAAGGGGGCCCGTCCTACGAGCAGTACTTC.

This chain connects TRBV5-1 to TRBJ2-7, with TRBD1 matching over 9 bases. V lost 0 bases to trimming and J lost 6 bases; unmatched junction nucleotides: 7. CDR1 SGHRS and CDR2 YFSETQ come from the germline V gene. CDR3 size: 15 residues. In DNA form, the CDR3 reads TGCGCCAGCAGCTTGGGGGCGACAGGGGGAGCCGAGCAGTACTTC. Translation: CASSLGATGGAEQYF.

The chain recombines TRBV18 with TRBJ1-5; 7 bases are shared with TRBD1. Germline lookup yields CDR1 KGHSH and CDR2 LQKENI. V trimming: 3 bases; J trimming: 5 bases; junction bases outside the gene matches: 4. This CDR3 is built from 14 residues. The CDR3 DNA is TGTGCCAGCTCACCTGGACAGGAATATCAGCCCCAGCATTTT. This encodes CASSPGQEYQPQHF.

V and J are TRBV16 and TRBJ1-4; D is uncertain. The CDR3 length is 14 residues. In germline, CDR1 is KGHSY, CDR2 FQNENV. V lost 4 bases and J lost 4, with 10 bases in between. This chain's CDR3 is CASSPGLNNEKLFF. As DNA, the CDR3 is TGTGCCAGCAGCCCCGGGCTGAATAATGAAAAACTGTTTTTT.

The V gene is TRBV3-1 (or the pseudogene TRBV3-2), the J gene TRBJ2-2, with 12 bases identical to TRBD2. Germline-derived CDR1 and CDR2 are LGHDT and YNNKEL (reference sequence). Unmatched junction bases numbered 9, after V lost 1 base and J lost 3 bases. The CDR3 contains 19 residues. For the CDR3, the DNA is TGTGCCAGCAGCCAAGGGTGGACTAGCGGGGCCCCGCACACCGGGGAGCTGTTTTTT. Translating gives CASSQGWTSGAPHTGELFF.

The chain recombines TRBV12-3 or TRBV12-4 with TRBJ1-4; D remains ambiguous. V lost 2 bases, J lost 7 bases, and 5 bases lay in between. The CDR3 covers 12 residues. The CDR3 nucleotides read TGTGCCAGCAGTTTAAGGCCTGAAAAACTGTTTTTT. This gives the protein CASSLRPEKLFF.

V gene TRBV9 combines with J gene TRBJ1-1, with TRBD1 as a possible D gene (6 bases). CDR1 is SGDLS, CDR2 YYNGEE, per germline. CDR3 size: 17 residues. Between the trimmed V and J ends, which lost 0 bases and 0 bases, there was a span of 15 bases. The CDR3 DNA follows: TGTGCCAGCAGCGTAGGTTTTTTTGGGGGCGTGAACACTGAAGCTTTCTTT. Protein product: CASSVGFFGGVNTEAFF.

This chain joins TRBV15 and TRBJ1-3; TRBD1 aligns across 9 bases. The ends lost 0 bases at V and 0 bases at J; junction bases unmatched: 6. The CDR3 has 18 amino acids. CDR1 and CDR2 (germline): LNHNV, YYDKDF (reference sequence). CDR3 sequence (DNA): TGTGCCACCAGCAGAGATAGGGACAGGGCCTACTCTGGAAACACCATATATTTT. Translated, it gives CATSRDRDRAYSGNTIYF.

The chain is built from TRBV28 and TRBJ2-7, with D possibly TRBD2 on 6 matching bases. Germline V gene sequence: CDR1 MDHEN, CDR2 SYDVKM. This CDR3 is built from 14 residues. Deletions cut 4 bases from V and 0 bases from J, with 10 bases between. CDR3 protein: CASSSLGGSYEQYF. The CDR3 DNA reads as TGTGCCAGCAGTTCCCTGGGAGGCTCCTACGAGCAGTACTTC.

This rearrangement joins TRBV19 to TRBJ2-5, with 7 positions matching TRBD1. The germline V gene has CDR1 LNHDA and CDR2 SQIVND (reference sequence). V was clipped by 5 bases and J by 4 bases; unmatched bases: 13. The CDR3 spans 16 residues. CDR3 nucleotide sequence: TGTGCCAGTAGTCCGACTCCACAGGGGATCGTAGAGACCCAGTACTTC. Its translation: CASSPTPQGIVETQYF.

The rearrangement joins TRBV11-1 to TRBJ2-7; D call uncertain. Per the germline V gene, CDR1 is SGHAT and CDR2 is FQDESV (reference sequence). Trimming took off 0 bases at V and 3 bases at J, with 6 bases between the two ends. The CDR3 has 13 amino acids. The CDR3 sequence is CASSLAIRYEQYF. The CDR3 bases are TGTGCCAGCAGCTTAGCTATACGCTACGAGCAGTACTTC.

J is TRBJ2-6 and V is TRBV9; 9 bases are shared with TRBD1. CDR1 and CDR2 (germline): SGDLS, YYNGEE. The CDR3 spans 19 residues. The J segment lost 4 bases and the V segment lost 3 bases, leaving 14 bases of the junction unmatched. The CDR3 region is CASSAPRGQGLSGANVLTF. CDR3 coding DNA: TGTGCCAGCAGCGCCCCACGAGGACAGGGGCTATCCGGGGCCAACGTCCTGACTTTC.

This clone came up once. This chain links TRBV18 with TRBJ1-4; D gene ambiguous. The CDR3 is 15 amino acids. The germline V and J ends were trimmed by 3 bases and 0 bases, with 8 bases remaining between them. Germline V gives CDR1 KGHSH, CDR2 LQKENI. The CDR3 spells CASSPRRATNEKLFF. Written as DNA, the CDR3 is TGTGCCAGCTCACCGAGACGGGCAACTAATGAAAAACTGTTTTTT.

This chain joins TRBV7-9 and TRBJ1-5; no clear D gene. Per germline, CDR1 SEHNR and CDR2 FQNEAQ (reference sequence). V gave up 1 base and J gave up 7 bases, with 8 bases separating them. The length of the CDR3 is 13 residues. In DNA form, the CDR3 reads TGTGCCAGCAGCTTAGACCCCCGGCAGCCCCAGCATTTT. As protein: CASSLDPRQPQHF.

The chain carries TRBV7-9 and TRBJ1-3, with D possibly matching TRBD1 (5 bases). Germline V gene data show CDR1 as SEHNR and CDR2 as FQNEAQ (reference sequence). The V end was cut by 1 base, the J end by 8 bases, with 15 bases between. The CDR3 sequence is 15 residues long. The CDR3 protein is CASSLVRGFIDTIYF. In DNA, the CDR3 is TGTGCCAGCAGCTTAGTGAGGGGATTCATTGACACCATATATTTT.

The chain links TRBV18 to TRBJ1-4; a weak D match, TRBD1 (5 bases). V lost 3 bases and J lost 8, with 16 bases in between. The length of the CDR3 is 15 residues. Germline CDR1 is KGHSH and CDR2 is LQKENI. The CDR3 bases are TGTGCCAGCTCACCGATGAGGGGCGAAGGGGAAAAACTGTTTTTT. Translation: CASSPMRGEGEKLFF. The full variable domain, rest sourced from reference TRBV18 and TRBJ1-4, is NAGVMQNPRHLVRRRGQEARLRCSPMKGHSHVYWYRQLPEEGLKFMVYLQKENIIDESGMPKERFSAEFPKEGPSILRIQQVVRGDSAAYFCASSPMRGEGEKLFFGSGTQLSVL.

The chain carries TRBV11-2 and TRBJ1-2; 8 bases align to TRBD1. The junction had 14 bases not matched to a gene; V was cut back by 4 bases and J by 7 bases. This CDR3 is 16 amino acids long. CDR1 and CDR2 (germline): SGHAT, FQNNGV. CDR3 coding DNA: TGTGCCAGCAGCTGGTACGCCATCGGACAGGGTGGTGGCTACACCTTC. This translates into CASSWYAIGQGGGYTF. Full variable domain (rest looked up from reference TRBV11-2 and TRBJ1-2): EAGVAQSPRYKIIEKRQSVAFWCNPISGHATLYWYQQILGQGPKLLIQFQNNGVVDDSQLPKDRFSAERLKGVDSTLKIQPAKLEDSAVYLCASSWYAIGQGGGYTFGSGTRLTVV.

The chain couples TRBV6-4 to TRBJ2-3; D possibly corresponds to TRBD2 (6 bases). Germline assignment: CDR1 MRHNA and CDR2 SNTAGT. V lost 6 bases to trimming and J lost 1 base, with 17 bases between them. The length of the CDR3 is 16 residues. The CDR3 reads CASSPSDSGGTDTQYF. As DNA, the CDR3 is TGTGCCAGCAGCCCGAGCGATAGCGGCGGCACAGATACGCAGTATTTT.

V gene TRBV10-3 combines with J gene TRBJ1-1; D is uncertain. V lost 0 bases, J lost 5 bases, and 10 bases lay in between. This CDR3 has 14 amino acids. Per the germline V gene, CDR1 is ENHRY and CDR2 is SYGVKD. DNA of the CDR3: TGTGCCATCAGTGAGTCTGGGGTTAGGACTGAAGCTTTCTTT. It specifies CAISESGVRTEAFF.

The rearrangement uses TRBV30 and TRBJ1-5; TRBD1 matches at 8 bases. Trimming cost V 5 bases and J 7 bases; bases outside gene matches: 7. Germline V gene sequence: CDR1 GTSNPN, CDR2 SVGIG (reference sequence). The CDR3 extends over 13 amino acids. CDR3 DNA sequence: TGTGCCTGGGGCCTACAGGGGGAACAGCCCCAGCATTTT. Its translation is CAWGLQGEQPQHF.

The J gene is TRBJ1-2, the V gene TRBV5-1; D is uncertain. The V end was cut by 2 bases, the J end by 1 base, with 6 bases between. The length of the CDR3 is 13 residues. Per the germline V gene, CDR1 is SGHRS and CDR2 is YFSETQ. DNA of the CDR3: TGCGCCAGCAGCTTCCAGGTTAACTATGGCTACACCTTC. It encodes CASSFQVNYGYTF. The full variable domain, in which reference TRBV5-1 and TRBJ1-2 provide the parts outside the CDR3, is KAGVTQTPRYLIKTRGQQVTLSCSPISGHRSVSWYQQTPGQGLQFLFEYFSETQRNKGNFPGRFSGRQFSNSRSEMNVSTLELGDSALYLCASSFQVNYGYTFGSGTRLTVV.

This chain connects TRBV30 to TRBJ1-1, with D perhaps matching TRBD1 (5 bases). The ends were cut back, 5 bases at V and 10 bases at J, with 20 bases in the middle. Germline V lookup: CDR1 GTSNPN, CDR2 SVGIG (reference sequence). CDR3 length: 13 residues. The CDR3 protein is CAWGNTREIGAFF. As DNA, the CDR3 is TGTGCCTGGGGGAACACCAGGGAGATCGGAGCTTTCTTT.

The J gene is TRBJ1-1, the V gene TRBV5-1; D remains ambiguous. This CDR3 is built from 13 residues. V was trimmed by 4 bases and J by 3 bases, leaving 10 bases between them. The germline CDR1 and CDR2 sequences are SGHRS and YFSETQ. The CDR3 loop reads CASSPQVDTEAFF. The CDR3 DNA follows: TGCGCCAGCAGCCCCCAGGTAGACACTGAAGCTTTCTTT. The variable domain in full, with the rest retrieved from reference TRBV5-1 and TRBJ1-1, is KAGVTQTPRYLIKTRGQQVTLSCSPISGHRSVSWYQQTPGQGLQFLFEYFSETQRNKGNFPGRFSGRQFSNSRSEMNVSTLELGDSALYLCASSPQVDTEAFFGQGTRLTVV.

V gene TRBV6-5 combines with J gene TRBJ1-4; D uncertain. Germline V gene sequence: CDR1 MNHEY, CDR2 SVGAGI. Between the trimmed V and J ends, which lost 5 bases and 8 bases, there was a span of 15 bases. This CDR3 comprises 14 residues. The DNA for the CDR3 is TGTGCCAGCAGTATCCGGTCCGGGAGGGAAAAACTGTTTTTT. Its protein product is CASSIRSGREKLFF.

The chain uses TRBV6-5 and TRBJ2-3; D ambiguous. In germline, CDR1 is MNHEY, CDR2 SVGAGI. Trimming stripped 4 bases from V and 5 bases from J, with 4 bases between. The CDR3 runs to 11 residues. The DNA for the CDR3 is TGTGCCAGCAGTTTCTTAGATACGCAGTATTTT. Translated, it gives CASSFLDTQYF.

CDR3 sequence: CASSRPGLAYEQYF. The CDR3 nucleotides read TGTGCCAGCAGTAGACCGGGGCTCGCCTACGAGCAGTACTTC. V and J are TRBV6-5 and TRBJ2-7; D may correspond to TRBD1 or TRBD2 (5 bases each). Germline V CDR1 and CDR2: MNHEY, SVGAGI. V gave up 5 bases and J gave up 2 bases, with 13 bases separating them. The CDR3 spans 14 residues.

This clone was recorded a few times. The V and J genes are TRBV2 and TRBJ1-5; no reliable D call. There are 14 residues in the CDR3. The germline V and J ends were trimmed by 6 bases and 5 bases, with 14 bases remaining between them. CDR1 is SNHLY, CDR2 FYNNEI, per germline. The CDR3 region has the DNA TGTGCCAGCAGCCCCAGTACAATAGATCAGCCCCAGCATTTT. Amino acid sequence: CASSPSTIDQPQHF.

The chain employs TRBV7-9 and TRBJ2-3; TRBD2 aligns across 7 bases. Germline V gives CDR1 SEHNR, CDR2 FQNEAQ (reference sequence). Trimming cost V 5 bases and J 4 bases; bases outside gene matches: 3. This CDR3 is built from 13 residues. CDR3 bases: TGTGCCAGCAGCCGGGCGGGGGCAGATACGCAGTATTTT. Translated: CASSRAGADTQYF.